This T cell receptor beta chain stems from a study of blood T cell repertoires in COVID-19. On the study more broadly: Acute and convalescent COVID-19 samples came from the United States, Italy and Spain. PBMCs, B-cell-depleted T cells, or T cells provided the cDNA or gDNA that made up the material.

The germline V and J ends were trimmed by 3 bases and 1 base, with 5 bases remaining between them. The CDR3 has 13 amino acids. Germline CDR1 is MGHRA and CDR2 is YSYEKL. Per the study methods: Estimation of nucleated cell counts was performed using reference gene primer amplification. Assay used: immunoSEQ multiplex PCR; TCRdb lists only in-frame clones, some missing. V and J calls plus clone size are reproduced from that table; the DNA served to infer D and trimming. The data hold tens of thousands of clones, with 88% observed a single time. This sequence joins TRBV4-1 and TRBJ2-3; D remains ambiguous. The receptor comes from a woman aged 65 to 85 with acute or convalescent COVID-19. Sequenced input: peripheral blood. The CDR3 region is CASSQSGTDTQYF. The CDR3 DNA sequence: TGCGCCAGCAGCCAGTCTGGCACAGATACGCAGTATTTT.